The present T cell receptor (beta chain) was sequenced within a study of CD8 T cells in ankylosing spondylitis. Broader study findings: It appeared that ankylosing spondylitis blood was characterized by a TCR beta motif of seven or eight highly homologous variants. Those disease-linked clones were CD8+; they were also relatively rare in peripheral blood. There was reportedly significant enrichment of clones that were disease-linked in matched ankylosing spondylitis synovial fluid. Earlier reports found some motif variants in synovial fluid and blood in reactive arthritis.

In this sample, this clonotype turned up a few times. Its antigen is currently unknown. Germline V gene lookup returns CDR1 MNHNS and CDR2 SASEGT. The CDR3 contains 14 residues. Trimming stripped 5 bases from V and 3 bases from J, with 13 bases between. Quantitative barcoded 5'-RACE was used to prepare TCR beta libraries. TCRdb analysed the 5' RACE reads with MiXCR anew, one entry per CDR3 protein. Among some 840,000 distinct CDR3 sequences listed, 12% were seen once. The genes are TRBV6-1 and TRBJ2-5; D gene unclear. The clonotype was recovered from a male donor with ankylosing spondylitis. Material for sequencing was blood, either unsorted or a sorted T cell fraction (not recorded which). The CDR3 nucleotides are TGTGCCAGCAGTCCGCGACACTCGAAAGAGACCCAGTACTTC. As protein: CASSPRHSKETQYF.